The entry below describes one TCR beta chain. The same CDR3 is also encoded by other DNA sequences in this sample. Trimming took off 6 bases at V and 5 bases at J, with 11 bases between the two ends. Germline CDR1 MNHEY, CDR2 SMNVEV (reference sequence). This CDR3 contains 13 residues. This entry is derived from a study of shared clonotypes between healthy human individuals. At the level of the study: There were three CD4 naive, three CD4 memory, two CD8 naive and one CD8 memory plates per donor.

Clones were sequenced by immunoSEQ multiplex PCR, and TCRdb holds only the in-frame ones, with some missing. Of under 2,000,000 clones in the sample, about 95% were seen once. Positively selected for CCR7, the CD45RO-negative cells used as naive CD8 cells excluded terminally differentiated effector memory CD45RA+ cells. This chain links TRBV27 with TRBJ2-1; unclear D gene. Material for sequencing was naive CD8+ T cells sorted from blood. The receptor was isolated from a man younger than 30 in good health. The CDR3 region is CASSLGSHNEQFF. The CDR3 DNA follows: TGTGCCAGCAGCTTGGGGTCTCACAATGAGCAGTTCTTC.